This T cell receptor (beta chain) was obtained from a study of T cells in Graves' hyperthyroidism and ophthalmopathy. Whole-study findings and limits: The model forecast ophthalmopathy, anticipating it by a median roughly 6.5 months before onset. Classification by a 13 V-J model distinguished ophthalmopathy from stable hyperthyroidism.

Remarks on this clonotype: The target antigen is unknown.

V shed 5 bases and J 8 bases; nucleotides not matched to a gene: 7. In germline, CDR1 is SEHNR, CDR2 FQNEAQ (reference sequence). The length of the CDR3 is 15 residues. Authors of the study amplified TCR beta CDR3 regions from RNA transcripts. A first-round RT-PCR of the TCR CDR3 used the HTBI primer set. TCRdb fed the multiplex PCR reads into MiXCR, producing one record per CDR3 protein. This sample has roughly 740,000 distinct CDR3 sequences, with roughly 15% found just once. Clinical symptoms, serum thyroxine and TRAb, thyroid ultrasound and orbital computed tomography together formed the diagnostic basis.

Input material: blood. The chain carries TRBV7-9 and TRBJ2-1, with 12 bases that match TRBD2. This receptor was taken from a man between 18 and 29 years old with Graves' hyperthyroidism. The CDR3, as DNA: TGTGCCAGCAGCCAGGGAGCTAGCGGGAGGGATGAGCAGTTCTTC. As protein: CASSQGASGRDEQFF.